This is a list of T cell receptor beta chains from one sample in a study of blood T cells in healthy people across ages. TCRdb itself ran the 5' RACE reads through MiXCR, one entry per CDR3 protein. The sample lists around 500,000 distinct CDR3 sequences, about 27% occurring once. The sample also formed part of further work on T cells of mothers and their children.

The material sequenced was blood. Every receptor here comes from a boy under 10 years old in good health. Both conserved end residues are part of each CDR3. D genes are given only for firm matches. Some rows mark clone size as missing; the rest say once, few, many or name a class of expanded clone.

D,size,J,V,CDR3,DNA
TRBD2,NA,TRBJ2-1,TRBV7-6,CASSSFWGLEDNGQFF,TGTGCCAGCAGCTCATTTTGGGGACTAGAAGACAATGGGCAGTTCTTC
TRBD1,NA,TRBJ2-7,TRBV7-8,CASSLAGTGGGTYEQYF,TGTGCCAGCAGCTTAGCTGGGACAGGGGGCGGTACGTACGAGCAGTACTTC
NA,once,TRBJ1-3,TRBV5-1,CASSQRDDEIRTGNTIYF,TGCGCCAGCAGCCAACGGGACGACGAAATTAGAACTGGAAACACCATATATTTT
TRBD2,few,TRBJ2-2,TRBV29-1,CSAGTTNTGELFF,TGCAGCGCCGGGACTACCAACACCGGGGAGCTGTTTTTT
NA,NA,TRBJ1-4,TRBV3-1,CASSQEGTGSSKLFF,TGTGCCAGCAGCCAAGAGGGTACAGGGAGTTCTAAACTGTTTTTT
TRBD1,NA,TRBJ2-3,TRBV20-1,CSARVWTGGEDTQYF,TGCAGTGCTAGAGTGTGGACAGGGGGCGAGGATACGCAGTATTTT
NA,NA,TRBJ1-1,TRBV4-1,CASSQVFGGNTEAFF,TGCGCCAGCAGCCAAGTGTTCGGGGGGAACACTGAAGCTTTCTTT
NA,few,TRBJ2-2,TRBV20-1,CSASIGAANTGELFF,TGCAGTGCTAGCATCGGGGCAGCGAACACCGGGGAGCTGTTTTTT
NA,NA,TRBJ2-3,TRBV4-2,CASSQVEADRNTQYF,TGTGCCAGCAGCCAAGTCGAGGCAGACCGGAATACGCAGTATTTT
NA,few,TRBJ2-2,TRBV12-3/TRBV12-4,CASSFGAYTGELFF,TGTGCCAGCAGTTTTGGCGCTTACACCGGGGAGCTGTTTTTT
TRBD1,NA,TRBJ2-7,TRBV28,CASSLWAGGTYEQYF,TGTGCCAGCAGTTTGTGGGCAGGGGGTACCTACGAGCAGTACTTC
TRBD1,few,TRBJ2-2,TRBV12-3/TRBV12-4,CASSPGTGDTGELFF,TGTGCCAGCAGTCCCGGGACAGGGGACACCGGGGAGCTGTTTTTT
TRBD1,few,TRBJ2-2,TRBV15,CATSRAGQMNTGELFF,TGTGCCACCAGCAGAGCGGGACAGATGAACACCGGGGAGCTGTTTTTT
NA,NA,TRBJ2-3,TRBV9,CASSVGFGTDTQYF,TGTGCCAGCAGCGTGGGTTTTGGCACAGATACGCAGTATTTT
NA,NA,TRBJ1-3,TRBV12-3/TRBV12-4,CASSLEQLSGNTIYF,TGTGCCAGCAGTTTAGAACAGCTCTCTGGAAACACCATATATTTT
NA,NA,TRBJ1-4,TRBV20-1,CSAVSRRSNEKLFF,TGCAGTGCCGTATCTCGACGGTCTAATGAAAAACTGTTTTTT
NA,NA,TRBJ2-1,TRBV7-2,CASSLGEGMSSYNEQFF,TGTGCCAGCAGCTTAGGGGAAGGCATGAGCTCCTACAATGAGCAGTTCTTC
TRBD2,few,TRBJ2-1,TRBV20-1,CSANRGRLGHNEQFF,TGCAGTGCGAACCGCGGGAGACTTGGCCACAATGAGCAGTTCTTC
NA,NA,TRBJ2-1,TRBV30,CAWKADSYNEQFF,TGTGCCTGGAAGGCGGACTCCTACAATGAGCAGTTCTTC
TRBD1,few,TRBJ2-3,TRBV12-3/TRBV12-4,CASRPDRGGGTDTQYF,TGTGCCAGCAGGCCGGACAGGGGCGGGGGCACAGATACGCAGTATTTT
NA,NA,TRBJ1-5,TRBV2,CASRSLGNNQPQHF,TGTGCCAGCAGGTCCCTGGGGAACAATCAGCCCCAGCATTTT
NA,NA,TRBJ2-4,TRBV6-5,CASSRGTAINIQYF,TGTGCCAGCAGCCGGGGGACCGCGATAAACATTCAGTACTTC
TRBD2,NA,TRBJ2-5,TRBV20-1,CSARAGTSGQETQYF,TGCAGTGCTAGAGCCGGGACTAGCGGGCAAGAGACCCAGTACTTC
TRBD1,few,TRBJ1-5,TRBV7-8,CASSSGQGESQPQHF,TGTGCCAGCAGCTCAGGACAGGGGGAAAGTCAGCCCCAGCATTTT
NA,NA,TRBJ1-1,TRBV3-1,CASRYTSNTEAFF,TGTGCCAGCAGGTACACCTCGAACACTGAAGCTTTCTTT
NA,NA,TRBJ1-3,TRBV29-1,CSVEGRNSGNTIYF,TGCAGCGTTGAAGGACGGAACTCTGGAAACACCATATATTTT
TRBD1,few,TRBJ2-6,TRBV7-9,CASSRTGEGANVLTF,TGTGCCAGCAGCCGAACAGGGGAAGGGGCCAACGTCCTGACTTTC
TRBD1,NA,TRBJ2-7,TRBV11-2,CVSSLLRTGSSYEQYF,TGTGTCAGCAGCTTACTGAGGACAGGGAGCTCCTACGAGCAGTACTTC
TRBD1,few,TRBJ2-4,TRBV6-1,CASSEAAGGSRNIQYF,TGTGCCAGCAGTGAGGCTGCAGGGGGCTCTAGAAACATTCAGTACTTC
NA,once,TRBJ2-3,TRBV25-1,CASSVGQGLVDTQYF,TGTGCCAGCAGTGTGGGCCAGGGATTAGTAGATACGCAGTATTTT
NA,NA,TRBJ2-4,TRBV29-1,CSVEREGVKNIQYF,TGCAGCGTTGAGAGGGAGGGGGTCAAAAACATTCAGTACTTC
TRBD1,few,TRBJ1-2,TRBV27,CASSFNRDRGDYGYTF,TGTGCCAGCAGTTTTAACCGGGACAGGGGGGACTATGGCTACACCTTC
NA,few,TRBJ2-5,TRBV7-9,CASSSSLSSAETQYF,TGTGCCAGCAGCTCCAGCCTTTCAAGTGCAGAGACCCAGTACTTC
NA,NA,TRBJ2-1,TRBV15,CATSRANEQFF,TGTGCCACCAGCAGAGCGAATGAGCAGTTCTTC
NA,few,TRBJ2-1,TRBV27,CASSFEVNEQFF,TGTGCCAGCAGTTTTGAAGTCAATGAGCAGTTCTTC
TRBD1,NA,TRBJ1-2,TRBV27,CASSSRDRVNGDYGYTF,TGTGCCAGCAGTTCCCGGGACAGGGTTAACGGGGACTATGGCTACACCTTC
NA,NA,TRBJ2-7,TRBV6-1,CASSESHYEQYF,TGTGCCAGCAGTGAAAGCCACTACGAGCAGTACTTC
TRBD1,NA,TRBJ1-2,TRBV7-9,CASSPPTGGHCGYTF,TGTGCCAGCAGCCCCCCGACAGGGGGACATTGTGGCTACACCTTC